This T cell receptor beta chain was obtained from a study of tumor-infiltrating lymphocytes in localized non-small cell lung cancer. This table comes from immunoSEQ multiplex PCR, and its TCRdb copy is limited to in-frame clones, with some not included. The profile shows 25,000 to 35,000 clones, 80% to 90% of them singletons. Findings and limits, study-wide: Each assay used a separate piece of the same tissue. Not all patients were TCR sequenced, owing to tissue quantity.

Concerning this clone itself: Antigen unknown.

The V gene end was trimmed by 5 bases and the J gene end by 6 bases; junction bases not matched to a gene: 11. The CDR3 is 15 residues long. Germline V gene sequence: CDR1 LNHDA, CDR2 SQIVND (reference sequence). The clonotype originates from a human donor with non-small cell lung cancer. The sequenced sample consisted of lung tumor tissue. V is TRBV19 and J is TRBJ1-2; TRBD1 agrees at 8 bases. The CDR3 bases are TGTGCCAGTAGTCCACGGGGACAGGAGGGAAATGGCTACACCTTC. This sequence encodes CASSPRGQEGNGYTF. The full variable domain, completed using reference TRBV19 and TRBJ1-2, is DGGITQSPKYLFRKEGQNVTLSCEQNLNHDAMYWYRQDPGQGLRLIYYSQIVNDFQKGDIAEGYSVSREKKESFPLTVTSAQKNPTAFYLCASSPRGQEGNGYTFGSGTRLTVV.